This entry lists 8 T cell receptor beta chains sequenced from one sample in a study of neurological immune-mediated disorders. TCRdb redid the calling of the 5' RACE reads with MiXCR, one entry per CDR3 protein. The sample includes some 19,000 distinct CDR3 sequences, roughly 17% seen only once; the top ten take 6% to 8%. Sample: CD8+ T cells from blood. The receptors shown here come from a woman aged 18-29 years with multiple sclerosis.

In its sample, this clonotype was seen many times. The V gene is TRBV10-3, the J gene TRBJ2-5; 12 bases line up with TRBD1. This CDR3 has 16 amino acids. CDR1 and CDR2 from the germline V gene are ENHRY and SYGVKD. The V segment lost 3 bases and the J segment 6 bases; nucleotides outside the gene matches: 8. In DNA, the CDR3 is TGTGCCATCAGTGAAACCGGGACAGGGGGCTTGAAGACCCAGTACTTC. Translation gives CAISETGTGGLKTQYF.

This clonotype showed up many times. The chain has TRBV19 and TRBJ2-1; tentatively, D is TRBD2 (6 bases). Trimming pared 5 bases from V and 10 bases from J, leaving 9 bases between. CDR1 and CDR2 from the germline V gene are LNHDA and SQIVND (reference sequence). The CDR3 spans 11 residues. The CDR3 bases are TGTGCCAGTAGTCGCAGCGGGGAGCAGTTCTTC. This gives the protein CASSRSGEQFF.

The CDR3 DNA follows: TGCGCCAGCAGCTCCCAGATGCGCACTGAAGCTTTCTTT. Translating it yields CASSSQMRTEAFF. The chain joins TRBV5-1 to TRBJ1-1; no clear D. Trimming took off 3 bases at V and 4 bases at J, with 10 bases between the two ends. The CDR3 consists of 13 residues. Germline V gene data show CDR1 as SGHRS and CDR2 as YFSETQ.

This clonotype was seen ten or more times. V is TRBV5-1 and J is TRBJ1-1, with a weak D call TRBD1 (6 bases). The V and J ends lost 4 bases and 6 bases respectively, with 19 bases between them. There are 15 residues in the CDR3. Germline loops: CDR1 SGHRS, CDR2 YFSETQ. CDR3 sequence reads: CASSPGEGEFPEAFF. CDR3 in DNA: TGCGCCAGCAGCCCTGGTGAGGGGGAGTTCCCTGAAGCTTTCTTT. The full variable domain, completed using reference TRBV5-1 and TRBJ1-1, is KAGVTQTPRYLIKTRGQQVTLSCSPISGHRSVSWYQQTPGQGLQFLFEYFSETQRNKGNFPGRFSGRQFSNSRSEMNVSTLELGDSALYLCASSPGEGEFPEAFFGQGTRLTVV.

The CDR3 DNA follows: TGTGCCACCAGTGATTCAAGTCCCAGCTACACCTTC. Translation gives CATSDSSPSYTF. This chain joins TRBV24-1 and TRBJ1-2; D not certain. Germline values: CDR1 KGHDR, CDR2 SFDVKD. This CDR3 comprises 12 residues. Trimming took off 2 bases at V and 9 bases at J, with 9 bases between the two ends.

This rearrangement joins TRBV14 to TRBJ2-2, with D tentatively TRBD2 (5 bases). This CDR3 contains 16 residues. Germline V lookup: CDR1 SGHDN, CDR2 FVKESK. Trimming removed 1 base at V and 0 bases at J, with 9 bases between. The CDR3 protein is CASSQAAGSNTGELFF. Here the CDR3 DNA reads TGTGCCAGCAGCCAAGCGGCGGGTTCGAACACCGGGGAGCTGTTTTTT.

J is TRBJ1-2 and V is TRBV28, with TRBD1 matching over 10 bases. The CDR3 spans 18 residues. Germline loops: CDR1 MDHEN, CDR2 SYDVKM. J lost 0 bases, V lost 1 base, and 8 bases had no gene match. The CDR3 region has the DNA TGTGCCAGCAGTTTATCGAGCGGGACAGGGGATTCTAACTATGGCTACACCTTC. Its protein product is CASSLSSGTGDSNYGYTF.

This clonotype was detected ten times or more. The rearrangement links TRBV9 to TRBJ2-1; 7 bases map to TRBD1. This CDR3 has 14 amino acids. After removal of 2 bases from V and 4 bases from J, the junction contained 3 bases not matched to a gene. Germline lookup yields CDR1 SGDLS and CDR2 YYNGEE. The CDR3, as DNA: TGTGCCAGCAGCGTGACGACAGGGTACAATGAGCAGTTCTTC. This sequence encodes CASSVTTGYNEQFF.